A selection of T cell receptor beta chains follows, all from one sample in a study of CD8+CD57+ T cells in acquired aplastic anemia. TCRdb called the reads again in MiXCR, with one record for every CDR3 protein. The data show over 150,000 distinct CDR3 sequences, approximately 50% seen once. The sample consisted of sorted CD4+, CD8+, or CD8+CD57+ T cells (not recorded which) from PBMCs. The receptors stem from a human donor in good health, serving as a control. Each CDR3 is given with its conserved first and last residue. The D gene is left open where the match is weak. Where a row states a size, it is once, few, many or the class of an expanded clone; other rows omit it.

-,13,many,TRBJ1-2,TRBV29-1,TGCAGCGTGGCGGACAGTCGACTTAGGGGCTACACCTTC,CSVADSRLRGYTF
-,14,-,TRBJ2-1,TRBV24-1,TGTGCCACCAATAGCTTACGTGTTTACAATGAGCAGTTCTTC,CATNSLRVYNEQFF
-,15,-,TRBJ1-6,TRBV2,TGTGCCAGCAGCAAACAGGGTATTGACAATTCACCCCTCCACTTT,CASSKQGIDNSPLHF
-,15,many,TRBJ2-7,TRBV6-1,TGTGCCAGCTACGGGGGTTCCTTGGCGTCGTACGAGCAGTACTTC,CASYGGSLASYEQYF
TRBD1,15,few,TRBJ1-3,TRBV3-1,TGTGCCAGCAACCGACAGGGGGAGCCAGGAAACACCATATATTTT,CASNRQGEPGNTIYF
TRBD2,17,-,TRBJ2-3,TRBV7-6,TGTGCCAGCAGCTCGTACACTAGCGGGGGGAGCACAGATACGCAGTATTTT,CASSSYTSGGSTDTQYF
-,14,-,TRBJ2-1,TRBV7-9,TGTGCCAGCAGCTTGGCACAGCTCCACAATGAGCAGTTCTTC,CASSLAQLHNEQFF
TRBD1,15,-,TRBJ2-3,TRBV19,TGTGCCAGTAGTAGGGACAGGGGGGGCACAGATACGCAGTATTTT,CASSRDRGGTDTQYF
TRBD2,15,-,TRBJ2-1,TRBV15,TGTGCCACCAGCAACCAACAGAGCGGGGCCAATGAGCAGTTCTTC,CATSNQQSGANEQFF
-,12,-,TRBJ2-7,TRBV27,TGTGCCAGCAGTGGCATAGGCCACGAGCAGTACTTC,CASSGIGHEQYF
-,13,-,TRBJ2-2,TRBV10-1,TGCGCCAGCAGTGAGTCTAGTACCGGGGAGCTGTTTTTT,CASSESSTGELFF
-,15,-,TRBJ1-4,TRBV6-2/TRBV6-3,TGTGCCAGCAGCCTCGCGGGTGCAACTAATGAAAAACTGTTTTTT,CASSLAGATNEKLFF
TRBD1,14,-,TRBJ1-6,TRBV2,TGTGCCAGCACCGCGGGACAGGGAGTGCCACCCCTCCACTTT,CASTAGQGVPPLHF
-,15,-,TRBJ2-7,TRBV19,TGTGCCAGTAGTATAGGCGGGACAGCATCCTACGAGCAGTACTTC,CASSIGGTASYEQYF
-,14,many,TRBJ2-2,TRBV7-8,TGTGCCAGCAGCTTACGGAGTCTCACCGGGGAGCTGTTTTTT,CASSLRSLTGELFF
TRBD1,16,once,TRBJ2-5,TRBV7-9,TGTGCCAGCAGCTTAGGTGACAGGGGGGTCCAAGAGACCCAGTACTTC,CASSLGDRGVQETQYF
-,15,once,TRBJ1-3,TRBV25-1,TGTGCCAGCAGTGATATCGGGACCACAGGAAACACCATATATTTT,CASSDIGTTGNTIYF
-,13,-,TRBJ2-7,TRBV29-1,TGCAGCTCACCACCGACGGGGACCTACGAGCAGTACTTC,CSSPPTGTYEQYF
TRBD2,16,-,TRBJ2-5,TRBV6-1,TGTGCCAGCAGTGATAGCGGGTACTACCCCCAAGAGACCCAGTACTTC,CASSDSGYYPQETQYF
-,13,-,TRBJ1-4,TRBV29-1,TGCAGCGTGGCCGGGGGCCTTAATGAAAAACTGTTTTTT,CSVAGGLNEKLFF
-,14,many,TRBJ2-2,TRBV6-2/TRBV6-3,TGTGCCAGCAGAGGGACACAGAACACCGGGGAGCTGTTTTTT,CASRGTQNTGELFF
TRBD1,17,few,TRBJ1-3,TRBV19,TGTGCCAGTAGTACCCCCCCACAGGGGGCGACTGGAAACACCATATATTTT,CASSTPPQGATGNTIYF
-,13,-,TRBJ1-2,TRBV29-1,TGCAGCGTTGTCGGGGGCGTCGGCTATGGCTACACCTTC,CSVVGGVGYGYTF
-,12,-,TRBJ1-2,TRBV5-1,TGCGCCAGCAGCTGGACGGGGGGAGGCTACACCTTC,CASSWTGGGYTF
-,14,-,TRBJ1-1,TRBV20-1,TGCAGTGCTAGGCCGGGGGAATCGAACACTGAAGCTTTCTTT,CSARPGESNTEAFF
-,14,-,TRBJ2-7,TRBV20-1,TGCAGCTTAATCGACGGGACACTATCCTACGAGCAGTACTTC,CSLIDGTLSYEQYF
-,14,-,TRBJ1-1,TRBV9,TGTGCCAGCAGCGTAGCAGCGGGGAACACTGAAGCTTTCTTT,CASSVAAGNTEAFF
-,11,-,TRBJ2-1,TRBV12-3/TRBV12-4,TGTGCCAGCAGTCGGGACGTTGAGCAGTTCTTC,CASSRDVEQFF
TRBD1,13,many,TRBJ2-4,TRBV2,TGTGCCAGCAGTGAAGAACAGGGGACCATTCAGTACTTC,CASSEEQGTIQYF
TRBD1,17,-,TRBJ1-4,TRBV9,TGTGCCAGCAGCGTAGGACAGGGGCGGGCAACTAATGAAAAACTGTTTTTT,CASSVGQGRATNEKLFF
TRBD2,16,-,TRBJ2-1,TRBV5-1,TGCGCCAGCAGCCGGACTAGCGGGGGGGCCGTGAATGAGCAGTTCTTC,CASSRTSGGAVNEQFF
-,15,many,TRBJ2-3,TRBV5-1,TGCGCCAGCAGATCAAGACAGACATACACAGATACGCAGTATTTT,CASRSRQTYTDTQYF
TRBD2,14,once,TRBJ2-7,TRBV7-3,TGTGCCAGCAGCCCCGCCGGGACTAGCAACGAGCAGTACTTC,CASSPAGTSNEQYF
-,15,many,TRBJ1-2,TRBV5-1,TGCGCCAGCAGCTTGTTGGGTGGGTTGGAATATGGCTACACCTTC,CASSLLGGLEYGYTF
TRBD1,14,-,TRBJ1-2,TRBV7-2,TGTGCCAGCACCTTTTCGGACAGGTTATATGGCTACACCTTC,CASTFSDRLYGYTF
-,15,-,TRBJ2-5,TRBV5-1,TGCGCCAGCAGCTTGGGGGCGTACCTCCAAGAGACCCAGTACTTC,CASSLGAYLQETQYF
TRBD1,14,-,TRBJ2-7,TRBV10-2,TGCGCCAGCAACGCCGGGACAGACCATTACGAGCAGTACTTC,CASNAGTDHYEQYF